This TCR beta chain is drawn from a study of blood T cell repertoires in COVID-19. Study overall: Samples taken during acute and convalescent COVID-19 were collected in the United States, Italy and Spain.

This CDR3 comprises 16 residues. Germline V CDR1 and CDR2: SGHTA, FQGNSA. The ends were cut back, 0 bases at V and 0 bases at J, with 9 bases in the middle. Libraries were prepared by immunoSEQ multiplex PCR; TCRdb keeps only in-frame clonotypes and omits some of them. The data contain roughly 310,000 clones, almost 90% of them singletons. The clonotype comes from a young woman with COVID-19, enrolled during active disease. The sample was peripheral blood. This chain links TRBV7-2 with TRBJ2-4, with D hard to call. This chain's CDR3 is CASSLAGPLAKNIQYF. The CDR3 DNA reads TGTGCCAGCAGCTTAGCCGGTCCACTAGCCAAAAACATTCAGTACTTC.